This entry is about one TCR beta chain. This sample was taken from a study of blood T cell repertoires in COVID-19. Across the study: Whether acute or convalescent, the COVID-19 samples came from the United States, Italy and Spain. From T cells, B-cell-depleted T cells, or PBMCs came the material, which was cDNA or gDNA.

The authors' processing: The assay estimated nucleated cells by amplifying reference gene primers. Profiling relied on immunoSEQ multiplex PCR, and the TCRdb table lists in-frame clones only, not all of them. That table is the source of V, J and clone size, and D and trimming were worked out from the DNA. Of roughly 100,000 clones listed, approximately 80% were seen once; the top ten hold 30% to 45%. The clonotype was recovered from an elderly man with acute or convalescent COVID-19. The sample consisted of peripheral blood.

In DNA, the CDR3 is TGCGCCAGCAGCTTGAATCCAGGGACCGGGGAGCTGTTTTTT. Translated, it gives CASSLNPGTGELFF. This sequence joins TRBV5-1 and TRBJ2-2, with D possibly matching TRBD1 (5 bases). The V end was cut by 1 base, the J end by 5 bases, with 9 bases between. CDR1 and CDR2 (germline): SGHRS, YFSETQ. This CDR3 is 14 amino acids long.